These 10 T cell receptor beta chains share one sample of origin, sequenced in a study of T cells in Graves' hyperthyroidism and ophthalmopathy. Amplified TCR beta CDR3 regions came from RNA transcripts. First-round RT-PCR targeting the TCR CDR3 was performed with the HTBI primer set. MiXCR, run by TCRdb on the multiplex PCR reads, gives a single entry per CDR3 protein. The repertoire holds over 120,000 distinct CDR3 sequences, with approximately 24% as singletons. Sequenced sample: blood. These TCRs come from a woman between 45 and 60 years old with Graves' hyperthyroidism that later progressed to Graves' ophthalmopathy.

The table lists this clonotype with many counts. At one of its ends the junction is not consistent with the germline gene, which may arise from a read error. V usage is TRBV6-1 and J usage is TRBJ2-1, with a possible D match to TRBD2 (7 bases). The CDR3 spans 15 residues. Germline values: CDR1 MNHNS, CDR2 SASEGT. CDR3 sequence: CASREAGHSYNEQFF. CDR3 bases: TGTGCCAGCAGAGAAGCGGGACACTCCTACAATGAGCAGTTCTTC.

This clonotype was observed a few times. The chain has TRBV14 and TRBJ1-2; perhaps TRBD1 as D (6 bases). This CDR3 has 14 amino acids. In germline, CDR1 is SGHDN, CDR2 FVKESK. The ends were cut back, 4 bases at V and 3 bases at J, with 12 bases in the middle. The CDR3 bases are TGTGCCAGCAGCCGAGGGACACTAGACTATGGCTACACCTTC. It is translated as CASSRGTLDYGYTF.

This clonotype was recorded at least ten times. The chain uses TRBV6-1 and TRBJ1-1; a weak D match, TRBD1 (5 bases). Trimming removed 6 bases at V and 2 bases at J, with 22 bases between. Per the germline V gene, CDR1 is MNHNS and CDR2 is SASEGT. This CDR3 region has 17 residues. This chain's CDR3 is CASRTPRGSGPNTEAFF. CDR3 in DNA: TGTGCCAGCAGGACGCCCCGCGGGTCAGGGCCAAACACTGAAGCTTTCTTT.

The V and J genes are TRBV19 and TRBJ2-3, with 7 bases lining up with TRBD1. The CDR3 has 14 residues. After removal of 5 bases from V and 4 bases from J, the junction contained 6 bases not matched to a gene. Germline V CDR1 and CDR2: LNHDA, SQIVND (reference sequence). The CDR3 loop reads CASSGDRDADTQYF. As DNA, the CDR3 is TGTGCCAGTAGTGGAGACAGGGACGCAGATACGCAGTATTTT.

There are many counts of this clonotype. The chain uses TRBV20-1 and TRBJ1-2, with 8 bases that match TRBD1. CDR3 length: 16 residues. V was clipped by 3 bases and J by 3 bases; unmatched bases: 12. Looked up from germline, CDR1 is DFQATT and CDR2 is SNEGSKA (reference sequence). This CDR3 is CSASYRTGMTDYGYTF. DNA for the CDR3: TGCAGTGCTAGTTACCGGACAGGGATGACTGACTATGGCTACACCTTC.

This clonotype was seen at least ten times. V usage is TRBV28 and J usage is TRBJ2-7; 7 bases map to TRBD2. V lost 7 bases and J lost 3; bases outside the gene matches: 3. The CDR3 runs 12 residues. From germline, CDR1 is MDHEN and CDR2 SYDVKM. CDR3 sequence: CASMGGGYEQYF. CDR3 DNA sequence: TGTGCCAGCATGGGCGGGGGCTACGAGCAGTACTTC.

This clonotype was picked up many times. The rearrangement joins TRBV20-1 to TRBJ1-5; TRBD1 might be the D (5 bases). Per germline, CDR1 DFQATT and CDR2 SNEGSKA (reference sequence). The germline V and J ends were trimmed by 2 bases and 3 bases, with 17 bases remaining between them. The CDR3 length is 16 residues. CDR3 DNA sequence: TGCAGTGCTAGACCGGACATGCGTTCCCTCAATCAGCCCCAGCATTTT. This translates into CSARPDMRSLNQPQHF.

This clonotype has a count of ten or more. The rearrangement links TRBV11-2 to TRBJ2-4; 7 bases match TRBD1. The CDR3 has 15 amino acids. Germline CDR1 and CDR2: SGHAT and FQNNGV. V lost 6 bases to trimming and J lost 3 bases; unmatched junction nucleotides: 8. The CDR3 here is CASSGVGDSKNIQYF. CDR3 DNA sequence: TGTGCCAGCAGTGGGGTGGGGGACAGCAAAAACATTCAGTACTTC.

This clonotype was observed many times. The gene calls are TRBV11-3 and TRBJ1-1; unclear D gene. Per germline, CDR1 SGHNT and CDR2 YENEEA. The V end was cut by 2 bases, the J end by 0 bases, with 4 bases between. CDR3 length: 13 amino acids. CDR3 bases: TGTGCCAGCAGCTTATATATGAACACTGAAGCTTTCTTT. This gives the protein CASSLYMNTEAFF.

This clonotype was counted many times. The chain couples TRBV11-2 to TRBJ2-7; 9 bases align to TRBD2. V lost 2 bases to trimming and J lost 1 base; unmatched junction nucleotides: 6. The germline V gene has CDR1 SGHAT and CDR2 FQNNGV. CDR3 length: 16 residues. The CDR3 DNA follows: TGTGCCAGCAGCTTACTTCGGCGGGAGGGTTCCTACGAGCAGTACTTC. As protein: CASSLLRREGSYEQYF.